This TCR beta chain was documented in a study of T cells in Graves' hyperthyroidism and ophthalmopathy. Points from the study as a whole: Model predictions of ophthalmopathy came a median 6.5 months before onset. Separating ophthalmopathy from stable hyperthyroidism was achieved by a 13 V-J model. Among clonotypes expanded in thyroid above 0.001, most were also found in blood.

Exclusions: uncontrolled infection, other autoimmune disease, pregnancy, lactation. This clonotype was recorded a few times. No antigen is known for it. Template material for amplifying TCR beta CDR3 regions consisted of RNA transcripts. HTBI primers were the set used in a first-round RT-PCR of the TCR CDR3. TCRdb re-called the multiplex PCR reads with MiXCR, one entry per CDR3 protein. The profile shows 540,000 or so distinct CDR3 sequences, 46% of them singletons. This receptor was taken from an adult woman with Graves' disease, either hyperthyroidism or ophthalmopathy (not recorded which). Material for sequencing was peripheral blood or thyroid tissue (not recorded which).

The CDR3: CATSQGEQYF. CDR3 in DNA: TGTGCCACAAGCCAGGGGGAGCAGTACTTC. The V gene is TRBV15, the J gene TRBJ2-7, with D possibly matching TRBD1 (6 bases). Germline CDR1 reads LNHNV; CDR2 reads YYDKDF (reference sequence). Trimming took off 9 bases at V and 7 bases at J, with 10 bases between the two ends. The CDR3 extends over 10 amino acids.